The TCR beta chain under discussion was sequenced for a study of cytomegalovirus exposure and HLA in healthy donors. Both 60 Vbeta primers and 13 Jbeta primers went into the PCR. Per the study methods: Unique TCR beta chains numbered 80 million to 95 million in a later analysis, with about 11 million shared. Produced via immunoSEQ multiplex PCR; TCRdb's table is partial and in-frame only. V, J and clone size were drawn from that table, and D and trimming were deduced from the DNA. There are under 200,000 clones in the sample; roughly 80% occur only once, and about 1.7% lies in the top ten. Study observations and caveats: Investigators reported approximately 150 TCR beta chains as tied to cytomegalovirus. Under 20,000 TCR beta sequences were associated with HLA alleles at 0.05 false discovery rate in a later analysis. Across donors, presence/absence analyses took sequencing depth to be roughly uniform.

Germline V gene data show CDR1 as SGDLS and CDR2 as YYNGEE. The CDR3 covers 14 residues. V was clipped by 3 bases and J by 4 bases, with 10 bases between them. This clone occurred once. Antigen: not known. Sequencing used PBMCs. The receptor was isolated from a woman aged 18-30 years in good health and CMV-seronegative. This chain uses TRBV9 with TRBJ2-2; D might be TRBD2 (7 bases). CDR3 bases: TGTGCCAGCAGCGAGGGGGGGGCCACCGGGGAGCTGTTTTTT. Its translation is CASSEGGATGELFF. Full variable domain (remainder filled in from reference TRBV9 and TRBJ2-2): DSGVTQTPKHLITATGQRVTLRCSPRSGDLSVYWYQQSLDQGLQFLIQYYNGEERAKGNILERFSAQQFPDLHSELNLSSLELGDSALYFCASSEGGATGELFFGEGSRLTVL.